What follows is one TCR beta chain and its context. The age range of participants was about 18 to 100 years, with residence in under 30 US areas. As originally analysed: Nucleated cell number was recorded as an estimate derived from reference gene primer amplification. Measured with immunoSEQ multiplex PCR; TCRdb has only the in-frame clones, and not every one. V and J calls and clone size are copied from that table; D and trimming were computed from the DNA. The table has some 380,000 clones, more than 75% seen once. The sample originates from a study of blood T cell repertoires in COVID-19. Study-wide context: Some COVID-19 samples were acute and others convalescent; all came from the United States, Italy and Spain. In each case, the material was cDNA or gDNA derived from T cells, B-cell-depleted T cells, or PBMCs.

What was sequenced was PBMCs or T cells enriched from blood (not recorded which). The sequence derives from a man aged 25-45 years who had recovered from COVID-19.

For the CDR3, the DNA is TGTGCCAGCAGTCCGGGACAGGGAGGAGTGCCCCTCCACTTT. This translates into CASSPGQGGVPLHF. The rearrangement links TRBV6-2 or TRBV6-3 to TRBJ1-6, with TRBD1 identical over 9 bases. V trimming: 5 bases; J trimming: 13 bases; junction bases outside the gene matches: 9. This CDR3 has 14 residues. Germline assignment: CDR1 MNHEY and CDR2 SVGEGT.